A single sample gave rise to the 16 T cell receptor beta chains below, sequenced in a study of OX40 agonist ivuxolimab in advanced cancers. This table comes from immunoSEQ multiplex PCR, and its TCRdb copy is limited to in-frame clones, with some not included. The table records roughly 50,000 clones, over 80% of them present only once. This sample comprised CD4+ or CD8+ T cells sorted from blood, obtained in a trial of the OX40 agonist ivuxolimab. These receptors came from an adult with an advanced solid tumor such as melanoma, head and neck, liver or kidney cancer.

For this clone: Mismatch with germline at one junction end may stem from a read error. V and J are TRBV11-2 and TRBJ1-2; D gene ambiguous. Germline values: CDR1 SGHAT, CDR2 FQNNGV. The CDR3 runs to 14 residues. The CDR3 loop is CASSLVAANYGYTF. In nucleotides, the CDR3 is TGTGCCAGCAGTTTAGTCGCTGCTAACTATGGCTACACCTTC.

This chain joins TRBV19 and TRBJ2-5; 12 nucleotides line up with TRBD1. This CDR3 comprises 13 residues. The germline gives CDR1 LNHDA, CDR2 SQIVND (reference sequence). After removal of 9 bases from V and 4 bases from J, the junction contained 3 bases not matched to a gene. CDR3 loop: CASGTGGPETQYF. The CDR3 coding sequence is TGTGCCAGCGGGACAGGGGGCCCAGAGACCCAGTACTTC.

This clone has only a few counts. The chain combines TRBV7-8 with TRBJ2-1; TRBD1 is a possible D gene (6 bases). In germline, CDR1 is SGHVS, CDR2 FQNEAQ. V lost 1 base and J lost 5, with 9 bases in between. The CDR3 runs 14 residues. Here the CDR3 reads CASSLETGNNEQFF. Written as DNA, the CDR3 is TGTGCCAGCAGCTTAGAAACAGGGAACAATGAGCAGTTCTTC.

The V call is TRBV5-1, the J call TRBJ2-7; tentative D call: TRBD2 (6 bases). Germline V CDR1 and CDR2: SGHRS, YFSETQ. The CDR3 contains 16 residues. Trimming cost V 6 bases and J 4 bases, with 23 bases left between them. The CDR3 nucleotides are TGCGCCAGCACAAGGAGGGGCGCTTGGGGAGTATACGAGCAGTACGTC. Its protein is CASTRRGAWGVYEQYV.

The rearrangement links TRBV5-4 to TRBJ2-4, with TRBD1 matching 7 bases. CDR1 is SGHNT and CDR2 is YYREEE in the germline V gene (reference sequence). This CDR3 has 15 residues. The V gene end was trimmed by 4 bases and the J gene end by 9 bases; junction bases not matched to a gene: 13. The CDR3 region is CASSGGQEGSGIQYF. The CDR3 DNA follows: TGTGCCAGCAGCGGCGGACAGGAAGGTTCGGGCATTCAGTACTTC.

The chain joins TRBV19 to TRBJ2-1; possible D gene TRBD2, 6 bases. V gave up 7 bases and J gave up 4 bases, with 14 bases separating them. Germline CDR1 reads LNHDA; CDR2 reads SQIVND (reference sequence). CDR3 length: 14 residues. The CDR3 spells CASTPRRGYNEQFF. The CDR3 nucleotides are TGTGCCAGTACACCGAGGAGGGGTTACAATGAGCAGTTCTTC.

This chain links TRBV18 with TRBJ1-3; TRBD1 might be the D (5 bases). The CDR3 sequence is 15 residues long. The germline CDR1 and CDR2 sequences are KGHSH and LQKENI. Trimming pared 1 base from V and 3 bases from J, leaving 10 bases between. CDR3: CASSPRGAIGNTIYF. CDR3 in DNA: TGTGCCAGCTCACCACGCGGGGCGATTGGAAACACCATATATTTT.

This clone was recorded once. J is TRBJ1-2 and V is TRBV6-5; 11 bases are a match to TRBD1. The CDR3 spans 15 residues. CDR1 and CDR2 from the germline V gene are MNHEY and SVGAGI. V shed 2 bases and J 8 bases; nucleotides not matched to a gene: 7. The CDR3 sequence: CASSYRTGGSSGYTF. The CDR3 DNA follows: TGTGCCAGCAGTTACAGGACAGGGGGCTCATCAGGCTACACCTTC.

The table lists this clone with a few counts. The chain carries TRBV6-1 and TRBJ1-5, with D unresolved. Germline values: CDR1 MNHNS, CDR2 SASEGT. Between the trimmed V and J ends, which lost 4 bases and 7 bases, there was a span of 11 bases. The CDR3 is 13 amino acids. CDR3 residues: CASSVGGEQPQHF. As DNA, the CDR3 is TGTGCCAGCAGTGTTGGAGGTGAGCAGCCCCAGCATTTT.

The chain carries TRBV6-4 and TRBJ1-1; possibly TRBD1 for D (5 bases). The germline V gene has CDR1 MRHNA and CDR2 SNTAGT. The CDR3 length is 15 residues. Trimming took off 6 bases at V and 1 base at J, with 15 bases between the two ends. The CDR3 DNA is TGTGCCAGCAGGGTATCCCCAGGGTCGAACACTGAAGCTTTCTTT. Residues: CASRVSPGSNTEAFF.

This chain connects TRBV11-2 to TRBJ2-1; 7 bases match TRBD1. Germline CDR1 SGHAT, CDR2 FQNNGV. After removal of 4 bases from V and 8 bases from J, the junction contained 8 bases not matched to a gene. The CDR3 sequence is 14 residues long. DNA of the CDR3: TGTGCCAGCAGCTCTTTGACAGGGACGGATGAGCAGTTCTTC. Its protein product is CASSSLTGTDEQFF.

V usage is TRBV7-8 and J usage is TRBJ1-2; D not resolved. Germline CDR1 reads SGHVS; CDR2 reads FQNEAQ. V was clipped by 1 base and J by 4 bases, with 13 bases between them. CDR3 length equals 15 residues. CDR3 loop: CASSLGLQHGYGYTF. The CDR3 DNA is TGTGCCAGCAGCTTAGGCTTACAGCATGGCTATGGCTACACCTTC.

The V and J genes are TRBV21-1 and TRBJ2-7; the table assigns TRBD1, which was not confirmed against the DNA. TRBV21-1 counts as a pseudogene. CDR3 length equals 15 residues. The CDR3 region has the DNA TGTGCCAGCAGCAAAGAGGGGGACAGGGAATCCGAGCAGTACGTC. Its protein is CASSKEGDRESEQYV.

This rearrangement joins TRBV2 to TRBJ2-2; D gene ambiguous. Germline CDR1 reads SNHLY; CDR2 reads FYNNEI. The CDR3 totals 16 residues. The V gene lost 5 bases and the J gene lost 3 bases, with 16 bases spanning the gap. CDR3: CASSQSGDFDTGELFF. For the CDR3, the DNA is TGTGCCAGCAGTCAGAGTGGGGATTTCGACACCGGGGAGCTGTTTTTT.

This clone was seen more than once but under ten times. The chain joins TRBV6-5 to TRBJ1-4, with D maybe TRBD1 (5 bases). The length of the CDR3 is 15 residues. V lost 4 bases, J lost 3 bases, and 12 bases lay in between. CDR1 and CDR2 from the germline V gene are MNHEY and SVGAGI. The CDR3 spells CASSLGRTPNEKLFF. The CDR3 DNA reads as TGTGCCAGCAGTTTGGGACGGACCCCTAATGAAAAACTGTTTTTT.

V usage is TRBV28 and J usage is TRBJ1-4; D gene ambiguous. This CDR3 has 14 residues. Germline-derived CDR1 and CDR2 are MDHEN and SYDVKM. V was shortened by 2 bases and J by 8 bases, with 12 bases between the two germline ends. The DNA of the CDR3 is TGTGCCAGCAGTTTACCTCCCTCGGGGGAAAAACTGTTTTTT. Translating gives CASSLPPSGEKLFF.